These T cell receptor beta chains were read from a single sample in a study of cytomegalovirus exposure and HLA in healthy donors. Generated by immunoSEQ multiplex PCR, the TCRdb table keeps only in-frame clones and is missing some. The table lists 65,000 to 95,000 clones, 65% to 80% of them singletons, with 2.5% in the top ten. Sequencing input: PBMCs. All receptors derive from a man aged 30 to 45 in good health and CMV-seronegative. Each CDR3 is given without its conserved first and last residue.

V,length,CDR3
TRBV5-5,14,ASSLGQGGYNTEAF
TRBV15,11,ATSSTERYEQY
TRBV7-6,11,ASSFSDRGEAF
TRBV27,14,ASSLYGTGSGNTIY
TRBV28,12,ASSHGQEVGELF
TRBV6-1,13,ASKWGQATNYGYT
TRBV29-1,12,SANWAQGNYGYT
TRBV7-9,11,ASSPLNTGELF
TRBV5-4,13,ASSFQLAGGEEQY
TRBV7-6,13,ASSLSRAEGNTIY
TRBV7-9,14,ASSLATTGATGELF
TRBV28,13,ASSVGTGNPYGYT
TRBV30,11,AWSVSPLYEQY
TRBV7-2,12,ASSLGQGVGGYT
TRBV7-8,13,ASSRYRELTDTQY
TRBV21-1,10,ASSKTPDEQF
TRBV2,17,ASQREVGTIRSGANVLT
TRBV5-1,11,ASSLRGENIQY
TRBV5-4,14,ASSDAGFFLDTEAF
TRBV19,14,ASSPGDSSQGTRQY
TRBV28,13,ASRSLGTPNYGYT
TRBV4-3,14,ASSQDLAREVDEQF
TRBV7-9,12,SSSAPTGKNTIY
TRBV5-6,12,ASSSISGANVLT
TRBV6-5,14,ASSFADSHGESGYT